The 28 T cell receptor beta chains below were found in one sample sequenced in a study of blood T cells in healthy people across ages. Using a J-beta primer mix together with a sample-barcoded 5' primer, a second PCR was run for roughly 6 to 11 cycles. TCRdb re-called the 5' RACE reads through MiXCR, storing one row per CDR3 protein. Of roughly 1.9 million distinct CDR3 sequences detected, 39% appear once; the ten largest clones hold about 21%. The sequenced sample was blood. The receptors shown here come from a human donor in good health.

CDR3 loop: CASSLAGGLNGYTF. The CDR3 nucleotides are TGCGCCAGCAGCTTGGCCGGGGGGCTTAATGGCTACACCTTC. The chain carries TRBV5-1 and TRBJ1-2; D is possibly TRBD1 (6 bases). The V and J ends lost 0 bases and 6 bases respectively, with 12 bases between them. The CDR3 spans 14 residues. Germline loops: CDR1 SGHRS, CDR2 YFSETQ.

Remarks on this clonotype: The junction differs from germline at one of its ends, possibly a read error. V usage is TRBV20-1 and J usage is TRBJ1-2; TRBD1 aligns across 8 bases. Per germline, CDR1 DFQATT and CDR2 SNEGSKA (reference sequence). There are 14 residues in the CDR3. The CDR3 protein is CSARDRGKNYGYTF. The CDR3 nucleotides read TGCAGTGCTCGAGACAGGGGAAAAAACTATGGCTACACCTTC.

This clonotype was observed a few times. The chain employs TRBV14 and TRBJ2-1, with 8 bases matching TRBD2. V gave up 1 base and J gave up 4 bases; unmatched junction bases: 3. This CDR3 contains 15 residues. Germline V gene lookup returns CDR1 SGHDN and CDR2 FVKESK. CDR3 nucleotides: TGTGCCAGCAGCCAAGGGGTAGCGGGGTACAATGAGCAGTTCTTC. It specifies CASSQGVAGYNEQFF.

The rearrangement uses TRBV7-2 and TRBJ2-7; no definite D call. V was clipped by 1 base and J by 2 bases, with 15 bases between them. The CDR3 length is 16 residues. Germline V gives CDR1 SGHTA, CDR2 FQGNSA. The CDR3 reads CASSLVWQVRAYEQYF. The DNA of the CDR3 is TGTGCCAGCAGCTTAGTGTGGCAGGTTAGGGCCTACGAGCAGTACTTC.

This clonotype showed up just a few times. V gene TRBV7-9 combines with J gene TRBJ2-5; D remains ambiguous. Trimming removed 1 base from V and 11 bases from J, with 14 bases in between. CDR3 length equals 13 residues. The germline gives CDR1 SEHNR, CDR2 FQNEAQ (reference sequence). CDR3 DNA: TGTGCCAGCAGCTTAGGAGTATTAAATGAGCAGTACTTC. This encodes CASSLGVLNEQYF. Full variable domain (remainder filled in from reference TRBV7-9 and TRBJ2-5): DTGVSQNPRHKITKRGQNVTFRCDPISEHNRLYWYRQTLGQGPEFLTYFQNEAQLEKSRLLSDRFSAERPKGSFSTLEIQRTEQGDSAMYLCASSLGVLNEQYFGPGTRLLVL.

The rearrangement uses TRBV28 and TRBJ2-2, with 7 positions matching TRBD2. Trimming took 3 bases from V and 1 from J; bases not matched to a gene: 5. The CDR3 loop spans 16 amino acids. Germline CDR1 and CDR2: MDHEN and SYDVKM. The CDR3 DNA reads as TGTGCCAGCAGTTTTTTGGGCGGGGGGAACACCGGGGAGCTGTTTTTT. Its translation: CASSFLGGGNTGELFF.

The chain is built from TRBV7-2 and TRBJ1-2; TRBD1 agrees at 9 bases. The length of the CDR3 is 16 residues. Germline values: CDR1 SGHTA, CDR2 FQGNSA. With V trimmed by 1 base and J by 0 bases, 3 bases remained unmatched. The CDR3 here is CASSLGGTGTNYGYTF. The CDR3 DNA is TGTGCCAGCAGCTTAGGAGGGACAGGGACTAACTATGGCTACACCTTC.

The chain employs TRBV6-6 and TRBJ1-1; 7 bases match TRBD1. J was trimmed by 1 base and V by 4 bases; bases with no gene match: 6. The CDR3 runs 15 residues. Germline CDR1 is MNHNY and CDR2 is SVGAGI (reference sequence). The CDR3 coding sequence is TGTGCCAGCAGTTCAAACCGACAGGGGAACACTGAAGCTTTCTTT. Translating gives CASSSNRQGNTEAFF.

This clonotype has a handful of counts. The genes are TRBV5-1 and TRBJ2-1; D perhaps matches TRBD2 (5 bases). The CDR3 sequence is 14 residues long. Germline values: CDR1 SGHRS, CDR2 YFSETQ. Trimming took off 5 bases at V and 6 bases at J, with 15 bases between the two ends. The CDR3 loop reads CASSFTTGINEQFF. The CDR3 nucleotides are TGCGCCAGCAGTTTCACCACGGGGATCAATGAGCAGTTCTTC.

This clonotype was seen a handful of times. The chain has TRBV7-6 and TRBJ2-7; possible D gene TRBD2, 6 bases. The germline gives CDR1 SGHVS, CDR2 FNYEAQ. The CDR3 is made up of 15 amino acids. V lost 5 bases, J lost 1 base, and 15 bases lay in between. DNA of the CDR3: TGTGCCAGCAGCACCCAGGGCGGGGTTTCCTACGAGCAGTACTTC. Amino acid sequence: CASSTQGGVSYEQYF.

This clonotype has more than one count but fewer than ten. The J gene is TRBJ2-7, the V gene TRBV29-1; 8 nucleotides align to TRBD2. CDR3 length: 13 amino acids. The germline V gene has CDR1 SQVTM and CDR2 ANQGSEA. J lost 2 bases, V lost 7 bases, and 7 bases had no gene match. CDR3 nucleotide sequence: TGCAGCGCCCTCGGGGGGGTACCCTACGAGCAGTACTTC. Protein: CSALGGVPYEQYF.

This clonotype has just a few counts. The CDR3 protein is CASSVNRGTANTEAFF. CDR3 in DNA: TGTGCCAGCAGCGTCAATCGGGGGACAGCGAACACTGAAGCTTTCTTT. The rearrangement joins TRBV7-9 to TRBJ1-1; 7 bases align to TRBD1. With 5 bases clipped from V and 1 base from J, the junction kept 10 bases outside the gene matches. The germline CDR1 and CDR2 sequences are SEHNR and FQNEAQ (reference sequence). This CDR3 has 16 amino acids.

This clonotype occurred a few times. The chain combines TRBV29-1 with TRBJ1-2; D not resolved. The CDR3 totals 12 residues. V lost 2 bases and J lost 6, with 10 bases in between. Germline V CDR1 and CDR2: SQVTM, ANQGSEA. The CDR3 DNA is TGCAGCGTTGAACGGGCATCCGATGGCTACACCTTC. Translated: CSVERASDGYTF.

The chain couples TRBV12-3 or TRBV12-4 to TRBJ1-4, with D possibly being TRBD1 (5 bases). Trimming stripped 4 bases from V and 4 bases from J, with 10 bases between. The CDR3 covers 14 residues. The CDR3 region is CASSSGNLNEKLFF. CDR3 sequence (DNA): TGTGCCAGCAGTTCAGGGAACCTTAATGAAAAACTGTTTTTT.

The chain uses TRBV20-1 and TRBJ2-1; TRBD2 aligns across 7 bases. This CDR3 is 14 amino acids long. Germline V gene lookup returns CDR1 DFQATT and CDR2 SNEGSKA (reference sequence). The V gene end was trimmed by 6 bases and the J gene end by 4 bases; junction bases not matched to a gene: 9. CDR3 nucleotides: TGCAGTGCGCCAGCGGGGTTGGCTTACAATGAGCAGTTCTTC. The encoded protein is CSAPAGLAYNEQFF.

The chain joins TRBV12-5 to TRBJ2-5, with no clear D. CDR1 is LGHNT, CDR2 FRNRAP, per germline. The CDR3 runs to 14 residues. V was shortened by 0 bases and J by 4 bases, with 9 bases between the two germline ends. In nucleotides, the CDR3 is TGTGCTAGTGGTTTGGTACTGAACACAGAGACCCAGTACTTC. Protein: CASGLVLNTETQYF.

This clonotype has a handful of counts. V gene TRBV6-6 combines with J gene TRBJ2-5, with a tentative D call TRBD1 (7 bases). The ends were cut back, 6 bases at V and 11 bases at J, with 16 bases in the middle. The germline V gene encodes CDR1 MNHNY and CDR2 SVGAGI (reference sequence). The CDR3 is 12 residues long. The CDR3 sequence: CASSPGGWVQYF. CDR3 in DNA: TGTGCCAGCAGCCCAGGGGGGTGGGTGCAGTACTTC.

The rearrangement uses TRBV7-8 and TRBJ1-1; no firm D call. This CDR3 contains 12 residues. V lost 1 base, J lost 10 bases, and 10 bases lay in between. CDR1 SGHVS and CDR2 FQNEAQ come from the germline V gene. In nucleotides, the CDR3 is TGTGCCAGCAGCTTAGATGGCGAAAGAGCTTTCTTT. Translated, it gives CASSLDGERAFF.

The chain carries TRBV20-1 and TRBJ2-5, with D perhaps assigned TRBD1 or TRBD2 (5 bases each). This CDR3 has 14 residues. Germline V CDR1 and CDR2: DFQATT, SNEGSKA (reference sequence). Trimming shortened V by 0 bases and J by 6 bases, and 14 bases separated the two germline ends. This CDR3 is CSARDGGSQKTQYF. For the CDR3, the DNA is TGCAGTGCTAGAGATGGGGGATCCCAGAAGACCCAGTACTTC.

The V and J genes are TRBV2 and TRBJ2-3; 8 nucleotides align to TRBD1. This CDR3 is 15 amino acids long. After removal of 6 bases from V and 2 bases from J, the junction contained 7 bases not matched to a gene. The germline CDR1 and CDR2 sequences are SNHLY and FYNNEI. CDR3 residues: CASRADRGPTDTQYF. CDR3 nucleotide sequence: TGTGCCAGCAGAGCAGACAGGGGCCCCACAGATACGCAGTATTTT.

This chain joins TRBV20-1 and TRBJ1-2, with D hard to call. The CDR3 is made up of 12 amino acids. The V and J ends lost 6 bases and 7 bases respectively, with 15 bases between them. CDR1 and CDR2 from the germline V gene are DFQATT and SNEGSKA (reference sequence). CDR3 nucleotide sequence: TGCAGTGCCTACTCCGGGAACACTGGCTACACCTTC. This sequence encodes CSAYSGNTGYTF.

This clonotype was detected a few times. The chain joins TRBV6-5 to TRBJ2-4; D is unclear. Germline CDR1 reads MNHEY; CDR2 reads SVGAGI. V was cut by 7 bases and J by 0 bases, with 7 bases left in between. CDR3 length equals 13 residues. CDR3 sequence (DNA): TGTGCCAGCACCGACCTAGCCAAAAACATTCAGTACTTC. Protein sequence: CASTDLAKNIQYF.

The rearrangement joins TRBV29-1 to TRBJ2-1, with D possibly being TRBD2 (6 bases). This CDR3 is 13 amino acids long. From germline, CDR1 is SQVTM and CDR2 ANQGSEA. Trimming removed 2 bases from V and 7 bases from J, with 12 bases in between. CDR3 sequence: CSVESGGGNEQFF. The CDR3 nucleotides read TGCAGCGTTGAATCCGGGGGTGGGAATGAGCAGTTCTTC.

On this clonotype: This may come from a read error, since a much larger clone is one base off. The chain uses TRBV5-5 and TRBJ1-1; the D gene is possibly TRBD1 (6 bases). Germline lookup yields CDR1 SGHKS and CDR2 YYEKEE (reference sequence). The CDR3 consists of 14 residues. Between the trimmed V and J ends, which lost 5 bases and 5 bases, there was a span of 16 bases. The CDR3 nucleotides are TGTGCCAGCAGGCAGGGCAGGGGAAGGACTGAAGCTTTCTTT. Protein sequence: CASRQGRGRTEAFF.

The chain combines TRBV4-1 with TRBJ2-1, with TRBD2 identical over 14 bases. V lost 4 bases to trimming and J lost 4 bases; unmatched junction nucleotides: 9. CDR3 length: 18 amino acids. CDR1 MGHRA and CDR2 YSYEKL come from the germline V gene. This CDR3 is CASSPSGTSGSVYNEQFF. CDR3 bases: TGCGCCAGCAGCCCCTCGGGGACTAGCGGGAGCGTGTACAATGAGCAGTTCTTC.

The CDR3 sequence: CASRTGLAGVYEQYF. The CDR3 DNA reads TGTGCCAGCAGGACCGGACTAGCGGGGGTCTACGAGCAGTACTTC. The gene calls are TRBV6-6 and TRBJ2-4; TRBD2 aligns across 13 bases. The DNA end is more similar to TRBJ2-7, so the J call may be wrong. The CDR3 runs 15 residues. Per germline, CDR1 MNHNY and CDR2 SVGAGI (reference sequence).

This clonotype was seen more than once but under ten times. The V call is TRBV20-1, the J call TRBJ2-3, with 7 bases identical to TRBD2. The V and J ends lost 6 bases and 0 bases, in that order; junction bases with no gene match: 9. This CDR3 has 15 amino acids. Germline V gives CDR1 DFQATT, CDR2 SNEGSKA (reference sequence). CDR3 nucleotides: TGCAGTGCGGGGACTATACGATCTAGCACAGATACGCAGTATTTT. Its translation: CSAGTIRSSTDTQYF.

In DNA, the CDR3 is TGCAGCGTCGATAGGGGGACAGGTAAACCCACAGATACGCAGTATTTT. Its translation: CSVDRGTGKPTDTQYF. V gene TRBV29-1 combines with J gene TRBJ2-3; 8 bases fit TRBD1. Trimming cost V 6 bases and J 2 bases; bases outside gene matches: 13. Germline assignment: CDR1 SQVTM and CDR2 ANQGSEA. This CDR3 contains 16 residues.